One and the same sample provided the 13 T cell receptor beta chains below, sequenced in a study of PD-1 blockade in classical Hodgkin lymphoma. TCRdb's copy holds only in-frame clones and misses some; the assay was immunoSEQ multiplex PCR. This table has about 30,000 clones, 82% appearing once. Time point specified: cycle 4 day 1 (C4D1), after 6 weeks of nivolumab. Brentuximab vedotin exposure varied, and every patient relapsed after autologous stem cell transplantation. The sequencing used peripheral blood mononuclear cells (PBMCs), collected before the fourth cycle of nivolumab. The receptors stem from a human donor with classical Hodgkin lymphoma.

The J gene is TRBJ2-7, the V gene TRBV5-1; D is unresolved. Germline CDR1 reads SGHRS; CDR2 reads YFSETQ. Trimming cost V 0 bases and J 3 bases, with 7 bases left between them. The CDR3 is 13 residues long. In DNA, the CDR3 is TGCGCCAGCAGCTTGGGGTATAACTACGAGCAGTACTTC. Protein: CASSLGYNYEQYF.

V and J are TRBV5-6 and TRBJ1-4; D is perhaps TRBD1 (5 bases). V shed 0 bases and J shed 3 bases, with 15 bases lying between them. The CDR3 runs 17 residues. Germline V gives CDR1 SGHDT, CDR2 YYEEEE. CDR3 loop: CASSLARGTLSNEKLFF. DNA for the CDR3: TGTGCCAGCAGCTTGGCTCGCGGGACCCTGTCTAATGAAAAACTGTTTTTT.

The chain recombines TRBV7-2 with TRBJ2-4; D is undetermined. V shed 5 bases and J shed 9 bases, with 8 bases lying between them. The CDR3 loop spans 11 amino acids. From germline, CDR1 is SGHTA and CDR2 FQGNSA. CDR3: CASSEERIQYF. The CDR3 bases are TGTGCCAGCAGCGAAGAACGCATTCAGTACTTC. Combining the CDR3 with reference TRBV7-2 and TRBJ2-4 gives the whole variable domain GAGVSQSPSNKVTEKGKDVELRCDPISGHTALYWYRQSLGQGLEFLIYFQGNSAPDKSGLPSDRFSAERTGGSVSTLTIQRTQQEDSAVYLCASSEERIQYFGAGTRLSVL.

The chain has TRBV6-5 and TRBJ2-3; D is unclear. The CDR3 loop spans 15 amino acids. The germline CDR1 and CDR2 sequences are MNHEY and SVGAGI. V was shortened by 6 bases and J by 0 bases, with 13 bases between the two germline ends. The DNA of the CDR3 is TGTGCCAGCAGCCTCCGGTTTTCGAGCACAGATACGCAGTATTTT. This encodes CASSLRFSSTDTQYF.

With respect to this clone: Other nucleotide sequences from this sample produce the same CDR3. V usage is TRBV6-6 and J usage is TRBJ2-1; no reliable D call. V was shortened by 0 bases and J by 3 bases, with 6 bases between the two germline ends. In germline, CDR1 is MNHNY, CDR2 SVGAGI (reference sequence). There are 14 residues in the CDR3. The DNA of the CDR3 is TGTGCCAGCAGTTACTCCCGGGTCTACAATGAGCAGTTCTTC. Translation: CASSYSRVYNEQFF.

The V gene is TRBV11-1, the J gene TRBJ2-5, with 9 bases fitting TRBD1. The J call may be incorrect, as the DNA end agrees better with TRBJ2-7. The CDR3 runs to 15 residues. Germline V gives CDR1 SGHAT, CDR2 FQDESV (reference sequence). This CDR3 is CASSLSGTGFYEQYF. The CDR3 DNA is TGTGCCAGCAGCCTTTCCGGGACAGGGTTCTACGAGCAGTACTTC.

The chain couples TRBV27 to TRBJ1-1, with no clear D. CDR1 is MNHEY and CDR2 is SMNVEV in the germline V gene (reference sequence). Trimming removed 8 bases at V and 2 bases at J, with 6 bases between. The CDR3 is made up of 11 amino acids. The CDR3 region has the DNA TGTGCCAGCTCTCGTAACACTGAAGCTTTCTTT. This translates into CASSRNTEAFF.

This chain links TRBV6-1 with TRBJ2-7; 9 bases match TRBD2. The J segment lost 1 base and the V segment lost 1 base, leaving 5 bases of the junction unmatched. The germline V gene has CDR1 MNHNS and CDR2 SASEGT. The CDR3 spans 16 residues. Here the CDR3 DNA reads TGTGCCAGCAGTGAAGGGGTAGCGGGGGTTTCCTACGAGCAGTACTTC. Its translation: CASSEGVAGVSYEQYF.

The CDR3 nucleotides are TGTGCCAGTAGTCTCCGGGACGGCTCCTACGAGCAGTACTTC. Its translation: CASSLRDGSYEQYF. The V gene is TRBV19, the J gene TRBJ2-7; D tentatively reads TRBD1 or TRBD2 (5 bases each). The V and J ends lost 5 bases and 0 bases respectively, with 11 bases between them. CDR1 is LNHDA, CDR2 SQIVND, per germline (reference sequence). The CDR3 consists of 14 residues. Filled out from reference TRBV19 and TRBJ2-7, the complete variable domain reads DGGITQSPKYLFRKEGQNVTLSCEQNLNHDAMYWYRQDPGQGLRLIYYSQIVNDFQKGDIAEGYSVSREKKESFPLTVTSAQKNPTAFYLCASSLRDGSYEQYFGPGTRLTVT.

This clone was seen just once. CDR3 in amino acids: CASSRATGDYGYTF. The DNA of the CDR3 is TGTGCCAGCAGCCGGGCCACAGGGGACTATGGCTACACCTTC. The chain has TRBV5-4 and TRBJ1-2; 7 nucleotides align to TRBD1. Germline loops: CDR1 SGHNT, CDR2 YYREEE (reference sequence). V lost 4 bases and J lost 3; bases outside the gene matches: 6. The CDR3 extends over 14 amino acids.

This clone was detected only once. This chain joins TRBV5-1 and TRBJ1-2; TRBD1 might be the D (6 bases). The germline gives CDR1 SGHRS, CDR2 YFSETQ. V was shortened by 0 bases and J by 4 bases, with 13 bases between the two germline ends. The CDR3 extends over 15 amino acids. In nucleotides, the CDR3 is TGCGCCAGCAGCTTGGGGGGGCTATCGGGCTATGGCTACACCTTC. Its translation is CASSLGGLSGYGYTF.

The sample holds a few counts of this clone. The V and J genes are TRBV6-1 and TRBJ1-1; perhaps TRBD1 as D (5 bases). The V gene's germline CDR1 is MNHNS and CDR2 SASEGT. The CDR3 covers 13 residues. V lost 2 bases, J lost 11 bases, and 15 bases lay in between. Written as DNA, the CDR3 is TGTGCCAGCAGTGAATCCGGGACTCTAGGCGCTTTCTTT. Translated: CASSESGTLGAFF.

This clone was counted only a few times. This rearrangement joins TRBV2 to TRBJ2-3, with TRBD2 identical over 8 bases. V shed 8 bases, J shed 0 bases, and the junction held 4 bases outside the gene matches. Germline CDR1 and CDR2: SNHLY and FYNNEI. There are 14 residues in the CDR3. The CDR3: CASAGGASTDTQYF. The CDR3 DNA reads TGTGCCAGCGCCGGGGGGGCTAGCACAGATACGCAGTATTTT.